The clone carrying this TCR beta chain showed up just a few times. The entry originates in a study of T cells in Graves' hyperthyroidism and ophthalmopathy. The CDR3 loop spans 16 amino acids. V lost 5 bases, J lost 6 bases, and 14 bases stayed unmatched. CDR1 and CDR2 from the germline V gene are SEHNR and FQNEAQ (reference sequence). Amplification yielded TCR beta CDR3 regions, with RNA transcripts as the source. The HTBI set primed first-round TCR CDR3 RT-PCR. MiXCR, run by TCRdb on the multiplex PCR reads, gives a single entry per CDR3 protein. In the table there are about 460,000 distinct CDR3 sequences, less than 25% of which are singletons.

Specimen: blood. The TCR sequence derives from a woman aged 70-85 years with Graves' ophthalmopathy. This rearrangement joins TRBV7-9 to TRBJ2-7; 9 bases line up with TRBD1. CDR3 sequence (DNA): TGTGCCAGCAGCCCTCCCAGGACAGGGGAGGTGCGCGAGCAGTACTTC. Translation gives CASSPPRTGEVREQYF.